A single sample gave rise to the 25 T cell receptor beta chains below, sequenced in a study of beta chain features in type 1 diabetes. Reverse transcription of all isolated RNA meant that expressed TCRB transcripts were sequenced. Sequencing was performed with immunoSEQ multiplex PCR; in TCRdb, only in-frame clones are kept and a portion is missing. The table has 600,000 to 650,000 clones, 15% to 18% seen once; the top ten hold about 0.087%. The sequenced sample was naive CD4+ T cells from blood. The receptor source for this set is a man between 18 and 35 years old in good health.

The V and J genes are TRBV14 and TRBJ2-7, with D unclear. The ends were cut back, 4 bases at V and 6 bases at J, with 16 bases in the middle. The CDR3 length is 14 residues. Germline values: CDR1 SGHDN, CDR2 FVKESK. The CDR3 here is CASSPSIRSSEQYF. CDR3 bases: TGTGCCAGCAGCCCTAGTATCCGATCAAGCGAGCAGTACTTC.

The chain carries TRBV12-5 and TRBJ2-2, with 9 bases matching TRBD2. V lost 0 bases, J lost 6 bases, and 14 bases stayed unmatched. Germline V CDR1 and CDR2: LGHNT, FRNRAP. The CDR3 length is 19 residues. DNA for the CDR3: TGTGCTAGTGGTTTGGTACGATCTAGCGGGGATCGGTGGGCCGGGGAGCTGTTTTTT. Amino acid sequence: CASGLVRSSGDRWAGELFF.

The chain is built from TRBV14 and TRBJ1-1; D call uncertain. CDR1 is SGHDN and CDR2 is FVKESK in the germline V gene. The CDR3 length is 15 residues. Trimming shortened V by 0 bases and J by 5 bases, and 13 bases separated the two germline ends. The CDR3 coding sequence is TGTGCCAGCAGCCAAGATTGGGCGGGGAGAACTGAAGCTTTCTTT. Its protein product is CASSQDWAGRTEAFF. Drawing the rest from reference TRBV14 and TRBJ1-1, the complete variable domain is EAGVTQFPSHSVIEKGQTVTLRCDPISGHDNLYWYRRVMGKEIKFLLHFVKESKQDESGMPNNRFLAERTGGTYSTLKVQPAELEDSGVYFCASSQDWAGRTEAFFGQGTRLTVV.

Remarks on this clone: Other DNA sequences in this sample translate to the same CDR3. This chain uses TRBV2 with TRBJ2-1, with D uncertain. The CDR3 consists of 11 residues. Deletions cut 5 bases from V and 4 bases from J, with 3 bases between. Germline V gene sequence: CDR1 SNHLY, CDR2 FYNNEI. CDR3 nucleotide sequence: TGTGCCAGCAGTCCGTACAATGAGCAGTTCTTC. This encodes CASSPYNEQFF.

This clone was counted a few times. V and J are TRBV5-1 and TRBJ2-7; D could derive from TRBD1 or TRBD2 (5 bases each). V lost 3 bases and J lost 3, with 13 bases in between. From germline, CDR1 is SGHRS and CDR2 YFSETQ. The CDR3 covers 14 residues. CDR3 in DNA: TGCGCCAGCAGCTCGGGGACCGATTACTACGAGCAGTACTTC. Its protein product is CASSSGTDYYEQYF.

The chain couples TRBV20-1 to TRBJ1-2; D call uncertain. CDR3 length: 11 residues. Germline V gene lookup returns CDR1 DFQATT and CDR2 SNEGSKA (reference sequence). Trimming removed 2 bases at V and 7 bases at J, with 8 bases between. The CDR3 protein is CSARLRSGYTF. The CDR3 nucleotides read TGCAGTGCTAGACTGAGGAGTGGCTACACCTTC.

This clone was seen only a few times. The chain recombines TRBV11-2 with TRBJ1-2; 8 bases align to TRBD1. CDR1 and CDR2 (germline): SGHAT, FQNNGV. The J segment lost 12 bases and the V segment lost 5 bases, leaving 8 bases of the junction unmatched. The CDR3 is 12 residues long. The CDR3 here is CASSPGQGRHTF. In DNA, the CDR3 is TGTGCCAGCAGCCCAGGACAGGGCCGACACACCTTC.

The gene calls are TRBV25-1 and TRBJ2-2; D not resolved. Germline V gene sequence: CDR1 MGHDK, CDR2 SYGVNS. V was trimmed by 1 base and J by 0 bases, leaving 9 bases between them. This CDR3 is built from 16 residues. CDR3 residues: CASSESPPPNTGELFF. The DNA for the CDR3 is TGTGCCAGCAGTGAATCCCCCCCTCCGAACACCGGGGAGCTGTTTTTT.

This chain connects TRBV29-1 to TRBJ1-2; no clear D gene. The germline V gene encodes CDR1 SQVTM and CDR2 ANQGSEA. This CDR3 is built from 12 residues. Deletions cut 5 bases from V and 3 bases from J, with 10 bases between. CDR3 DNA sequence: TGCAGCGTTTCTGGCTCCTACTATGGCTACACCTTC. Its protein is CSVSGSYYGYTF.

CDR3 sequence reads: CASSRGTTGDNSGANVLTF. As DNA, the CDR3 is TGCGCCAGCAGTCGGGGGACGACAGGGGACAACTCTGGGGCCAACGTCCTGACTTTC. The chain carries TRBV23-1 and TRBJ2-6; 8 bases line up with TRBD1. TRBV23-1 belongs to the ORF category, with a function that is uncertain. V lost 4 bases and J lost 0; bases outside the gene matches: 11. The CDR3 is made up of 19 amino acids.

A few counts support this clone. V usage is TRBV27 and J usage is TRBJ2-1; 7 bases line up with TRBD2. Trimming took 1 base from V and 8 from J; bases not matched to a gene: 11. The CDR3 runs to 16 residues. CDR1 and CDR2 (germline): MNHEY, SMNVEV (reference sequence). CDR3 coding DNA: TGTGCCAGCAGTTTATACGTTCCGACTAGCTCCGATGAGCAGTTCTTC. Protein product: CASSLYVPTSSDEQFF.

V and J are TRBV30 and TRBJ1-6; 7 bases fit TRBD1. CDR1 and CDR2 (germline): GTSNPN, SVGIG (reference sequence). The J segment lost 6 bases and the V segment lost 3 bases, leaving 8 bases of the junction unmatched. The CDR3 spans 15 residues. Written as DNA, the CDR3 is TGTGCCTGGAGCCCAGGACAGGCGCTTAATTCACCCCTCCACTTT. Protein: CAWSPGQALNSPLHF.

The chain is built from TRBV30 and TRBJ1-5; D is unresolved. Germline V gene sequence: CDR1 GTSNPN, CDR2 SVGIG (reference sequence). The CDR3 runs 13 residues. Trimming removed 2 bases at V and 5 bases at J, with 10 bases between. Here the CDR3 DNA reads TGTGCCTGGAGTTTAGGGAACGATCAGCCCCAGCATTTT. It yields the protein CAWSLGNDQPQHF.

This clone was observed a handful of times. The chain couples TRBV7-2 to TRBJ1-5, with 8 bases fitting TRBD1. This CDR3 contains 16 residues. The V segment lost 1 base and the J segment 1 base; nucleotides outside the gene matches: 3. CDR1 and CDR2 (germline): SGHTA, FQGNSA. CDR3 coding DNA: TGTGCCAGCAGCTTAGGACAGGGGAAGAGCAATCAGCCCCAGCATTTT. It yields the protein CASSLGQGKSNQPQHF.

This chain links TRBV2 with TRBJ1-1; a possible D gene is TRBD1 (5 bases). The V end was cut by 6 bases, the J end by 2 bases, with 16 bases between. Germline CDR1 is SNHLY and CDR2 is FYNNEI. CDR3 length: 15 residues. The CDR3 sequence is CASRTGTQGNTEAFF. The CDR3 DNA sequence: TGTGCCAGCAGGACCGGGACCCAGGGAAACACTGAAGCTTTCTTT.

This sequence joins TRBV15 and TRBJ2-3, with D hard to call. The V end lost 5 bases, the J end lost 6 bases, and 9 bases lay between the germline ends. Per the germline V gene, CDR1 is LNHNV and CDR2 is YYDKDF (reference sequence). CDR3 length: 12 residues. The CDR3 region has the DNA TGTGCCACCAGCGGATGGACGGATACGCAGTATTTT. It encodes CATSGWTDTQYF.

The chain joins TRBV2 to TRBJ2-3, with D unclear. In germline, CDR1 is SNHLY, CDR2 FYNNEI. V lost 8 bases and J 6 bases, leaving 15 bases between the germline ends. This CDR3 region has 13 residues. The CDR3 loop is CASDLDHPDTQYF. The CDR3 coding sequence is TGTGCCAGCGACCTAGACCACCCGGATACGCAGTATTTT. Filled out from reference TRBV2 and TRBJ2-3, the complete variable domain reads EPEVTQTPSHQVTQMGQEVILRCVPISNHLYFYWYRQILGQKVEFLVSFYNNEISEKSEIFDDQFSVERPDGSNFTLKIRSTKLEDSAMYFCASDLDHPDTQYFGPGTRLTVL.

The sample holds a few counts of this clone. As DNA, the CDR3 is TGTGCCACCAGCGTCCGACAGGGGGATACGCAGTATTTT. Protein: CATSVRQGDTQYF. V is TRBV15 and J is TRBJ2-3; 8 positions match TRBD1. The CDR3 extends over 13 amino acids. V trimming: 5 bases; J trimming: 6 bases; junction bases outside the gene matches: 4. Germline CDR1 reads LNHNV; CDR2 reads YYDKDF (reference sequence).

This chain uses TRBV11-2 with TRBJ2-1, with D possibly matching TRBD1 (6 bases). Trimming stripped 6 bases from V and 3 bases from J, with 18 bases between. The CDR3 spans 16 residues. The V gene's germline CDR1 is SGHAT and CDR2 FQNNGV. The DNA of the CDR3 is TGTGCCAGCAGGCCCATCAGGGGTCCTTACTACAATGAGCAGTTCTTC. This sequence encodes CASRPIRGPYYNEQFF.

V gene TRBV7-3 combines with J gene TRBJ2-1; tentative D call: TRBD2 (5 bases). The germline V gene encodes CDR1 SGHTA and CDR2 FQGTGA. Trimming left V 5 bases short and J 9 bases short, with 14 bases between. CDR3 length: 13 residues. As DNA, the CDR3 is TGTGCCAGCAGCCCCGGACTTTCGGGTGAGCAGTTCTTC. Translated, it gives CASSPGLSGEQFF.

To note about this clone: The junction does not match germline at one end; this may be a read error. The same CDR3 can be traced to other DNA sequences in this sample. V usage is TRBV5-1 and J usage is TRBJ2-5; maybe TRBD2 (6 bases). The CDR3 runs 13 residues. Germline V gene lookup returns CDR1 SGHRS and CDR2 YFSETQ. CDR3 nucleotides: TGCGCTAGCAGCTCCCCGGGGGAAGAGACCCAGTACTTC. It yields the protein CASSSPGEETQYF.

This clone appeared a few times. This chain joins TRBV6-1 and TRBJ2-4; weak D call: TRBD1 (6 bases). CDR1 MNHNS and CDR2 SASEGT come from the germline V gene. The CDR3 loop spans 14 amino acids. V dropped 7 bases and J dropped 0 bases, with 10 bases sitting between them. The DNA of the CDR3 is TGTGCCAGCACGCAGGGGATAGCCAAAAACATTCAGTACTTC. It translates to CASTQGIAKNIQYF.

In this sample, this clone turned up a few times. The chain couples TRBV21-1 to TRBJ1-2. TRBV21-1 is a pseudogene. There are 17 residues in the CDR3. CDR3 DNA sequence: TGTGCCAGCAGCAAAGTACGGGGCTTAGCTAACTATGGCGGCTACACCTTC. Protein sequence: CASSKVRGLANYGGYTF.

The rearrangement uses TRBV15 and TRBJ1-4; 11 nucleotides agree with TRBD1. CDR3 length: 14 residues. Germline V gene data show CDR1 as LNHNV and CDR2 as YYDKDF (reference sequence). J gave up 14 bases and V 0 bases, and 5 bases lay outside the gene matches. The CDR3 DNA is TGTGCCACCAGCAGAGAGCGCCGGGACAGGGGGCTGTTTTTT. This sequence encodes CATSRERRDRGLFF.

In its sample, this clone was seen a few times. The J gene is TRBJ1-2, the V gene TRBV30; 9 bases fit TRBD1. V lost 0 bases and J lost 5; bases outside the gene matches: 7. This CDR3 region has 15 residues. Germline V gene data show CDR1 as GTSNPN and CDR2 as SVGIG (reference sequence). The CDR3 region is CAWSVLRDRVYGYTF. The CDR3 DNA follows: TGTGCCTGGAGTGTCCTCCGGGACAGGGTATATGGCTACACCTTC.